This T cell receptor beta chain originates from a study of blood T cell repertoires in COVID-19. With respect to this clone: This specimen includes other DNA sequences encoding the same CDR3.

Libraries were prepared by immunoSEQ multiplex PCR; TCRdb keeps only in-frame clonotypes and omits some of them. The sample shows approximately 200,000 clones, about 85% of them seen only once. CDR1 and CDR2 from the germline V gene are SGHVS and FQNEAQ. V was cut by 5 bases and J by 9 bases, with 13 bases left in between. This CDR3 contains 12 residues. The J gene is TRBJ1-1, the V gene TRBV7-8; D call uncertain. This receptor was taken from a middle-aged man with acute or convalescent COVID-19. The sample comprised peripheral blood. As DNA, the CDR3 is TGTGCCAGCAGCCCCCGAGGGAGAAAAGCTTTCTTT. Encoded protein: CASSPRGRKAFF.